This TCR beta chain is drawn from a study of blood T cells in healthy people across ages. Primers used in a second PCR of roughly 6 to 11 cycles were a sample-barcoded 5' primer and a J-beta primer mix. TCRdb reprocessed the 5' RACE reads via MiXCR and lists one record per CDR3 protein. The table lists 800,000 to 1,300,000 distinct CDR3 sequences, 20% to 25% of them singletons. This clonotype was seen more than once but under ten times. Germline-derived CDR1 and CDR2 are SGHVS and FQNEAQ. This CDR3 comprises 14 residues. V lost 5 bases, J lost 1 base, and 9 bases lay in between. Aged about 6 to 95, donors were systemically healthy Caucasians from Russia. This same sample was also taken into another study, of T cells of mothers and their children.

The material sequenced was blood. The clonotype comes from a girl aged 2 to 9 in good health. V gene TRBV7-8 combines with J gene TRBJ2-1; no firm D call. The CDR3 protein is CASSPHLSYNEQFF. CDR3 nucleotides: TGTGCCAGCAGCCCCCACCTTTCCTACAATGAGCAGTTCTTC.